This TCR beta chain was sequenced for a study of OX40 agonist ivuxolimab in advanced cancers. Points from the study as a whole: No antigen was identified for the clonally expanded peripheral T cells. Averaged across samples, CD8+ T cells carried more expanded clones than CD4+ did. CD4+ and CD8+ blood T cells expanded clonally by week 6 at 0.1 to 3.0 mg/kg.

The table came from immunoSEQ multiplex PCR; TCRdb's copy has only in-frame clones and leaves some out. Of 75,000 to 95,000 clones listed, 80% to 90% are singletons. Blood sampling took place at baseline, cycle 4 day 1, and cycle 7 day 1. To note about this clone: Its antigen is as yet unknown.

The germline CDR1 and CDR2 sequences are SGHRS and YFSETQ. The CDR3 totals 14 residues. With 3 bases clipped from V and 13 bases from J, the junction kept 14 bases outside the gene matches. Source: CD4+ or CD8+ T cells sorted from blood, taken in a trial of the OX40 agonist ivuxolimab. The TCR sequence derives from an adult with an advanced solid tumor such as melanoma, head and neck, liver or kidney cancer. The genes are TRBV5-1 and TRBJ2-3; 7 bases are shared with TRBD2. CDR3 loop: CASSSFEDGGSEYF. The CDR3 nucleotides are TGCGCCAGCAGCTCCTTCGAAGACGGGGGGTCTGAGTATTTT.